This T cell receptor (beta chain) was identified during a study of blood T cell repertoires in COVID-19. This CDR3 contains 14 residues. V was clipped by 8 bases and J by 0 bases; unmatched bases: 7. The germline gives CDR1 LNHNV, CDR2 YYDKDF (reference sequence). Clones were read by immunoSEQ multiplex PCR, and TCRdb kept only the in-frame ones, dropping some. Of about 250,000 clones in the sample, around 83% were seen once. The origin of this receptor is a man aged 80 or over with acute or convalescent COVID-19. The chain is built from TRBV15 and TRBJ2-7, with 7 bases fitting TRBD2. Source material: peripheral blood. CDR3 nucleotide sequence: TGTGCCACCTCAAAGGGAGGGAGCTCCTACGAGCAGTACTTC. Translated, it gives CATSKGGSSYEQYF.